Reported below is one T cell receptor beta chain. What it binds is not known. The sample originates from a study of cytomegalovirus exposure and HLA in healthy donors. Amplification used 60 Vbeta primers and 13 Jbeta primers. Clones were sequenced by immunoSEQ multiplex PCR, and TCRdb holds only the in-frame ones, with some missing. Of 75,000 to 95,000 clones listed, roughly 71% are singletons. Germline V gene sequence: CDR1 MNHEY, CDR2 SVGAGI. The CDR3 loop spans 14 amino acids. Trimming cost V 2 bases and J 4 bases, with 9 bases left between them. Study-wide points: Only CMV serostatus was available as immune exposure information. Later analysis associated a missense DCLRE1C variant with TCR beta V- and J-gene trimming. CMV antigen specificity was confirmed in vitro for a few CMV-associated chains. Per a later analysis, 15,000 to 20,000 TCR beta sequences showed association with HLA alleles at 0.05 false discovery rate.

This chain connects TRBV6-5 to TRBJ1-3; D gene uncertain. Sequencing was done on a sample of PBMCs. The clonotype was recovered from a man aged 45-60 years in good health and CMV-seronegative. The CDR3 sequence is CASSYVRGGNTIYF. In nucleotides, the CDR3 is TGTGCCAGCAGTTACGTGAGAGGGGGAAACACCATATATTTT.